The text below deals with one TCR beta chain. Its antigen is undetermined. The junction departs from the called germline gene at one end, perhaps through a read error. The sample belongs to a study of OX40 agonist ivuxolimab in advanced cancers. As for the study in general: At 0.01 to 10 mg/kg, ivuxolimab was administered intravenously to patients every 2 weeks.

Assay: immunoSEQ multiplex PCR; the TCRdb copy retains only in-frame clones and omits some. The sample shows some 100,000 clones, approximately 90% of them seen only once. Study-wide findings and caveats: On average, a greater number of expanded clones characterised CD8+ T cells relative to CD4+.

Germline V gives CDR1 SGHAT, CDR2 FQNNGV. This CDR3 is built from 13 residues. The rearrangement uses TRBV11-2 and TRBJ2-7, with TRBD2 as a possible D gene (6 bases). Specimen: CD4+ or CD8+ T cells sorted from blood, collected in a trial of the OX40 agonist ivuxolimab. This receptor was identified in an adult with an advanced solid tumor such as melanoma, head and neck, liver or kidney cancer. The CDR3 spells CASSLDGGYEQYF. The CDR3, as DNA: TGTGCCAGCAGCCTAGACGGGGGCTACGAGCAGTACTTC.